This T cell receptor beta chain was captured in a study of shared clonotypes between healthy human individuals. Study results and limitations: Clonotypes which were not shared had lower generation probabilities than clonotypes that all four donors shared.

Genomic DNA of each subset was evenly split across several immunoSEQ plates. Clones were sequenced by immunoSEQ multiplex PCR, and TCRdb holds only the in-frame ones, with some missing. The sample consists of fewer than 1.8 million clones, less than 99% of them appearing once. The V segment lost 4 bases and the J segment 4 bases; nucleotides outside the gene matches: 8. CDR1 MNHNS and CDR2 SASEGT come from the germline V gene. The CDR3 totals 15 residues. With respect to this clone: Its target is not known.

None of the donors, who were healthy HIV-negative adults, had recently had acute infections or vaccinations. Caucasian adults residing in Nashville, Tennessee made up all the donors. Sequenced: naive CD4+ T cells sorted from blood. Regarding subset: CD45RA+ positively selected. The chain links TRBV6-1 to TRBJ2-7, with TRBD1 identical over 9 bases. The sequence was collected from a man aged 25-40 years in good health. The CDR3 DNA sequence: TGTGCCAGCAGTGCACGGGGACAGGGACTTTACGAGCAGTACTTC. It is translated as CASSARGQGLYEQYF.